These T cell receptor beta chains were read from a single sample in a study of shared clonotypes between healthy human individuals. The data were produced by immunoSEQ multiplex PCR, yet TCRdb's version contains in-frame clones alone and is incomplete. The top ten clones hold around 0.38% of a sample with 2,500,000 or so clones, around 92% of them seen once. Sequenced material: naive CD4+ T cells from PBMCs. The receptors shown here come from a man between 18 and 35 years old in good health. Some clones in this sample may be carry-over from other donors' samples. The CDR3 runs from the conserved cysteine through the conserved F or W.

CDR3aa: CASSYVQDLQYF
v_gene: TRBV7-9
j_gene: TRBJ2-5

CDR3aa: CASSRLIRTRLNTGELFF
v_gene: TRBV4-1
j_gene: TRBJ2-2

CDR3aa: CASLGDTQYF
v_gene: TRBV28
j_gene: TRBJ2-3

CDR3aa: CASSQINDVLTF
v_gene: TRBV4-1
j_gene: TRBJ2-6

CDR3aa: CASSQEVGRAANYGYTF
v_gene: TRBV4-3
j_gene: TRBJ1-2

CDR3aa: CATGGRDIQYF
v_gene: TRBV2
j_gene: TRBJ2-4

CDR3aa: CASSTGLSSYEQYF
v_gene: TRBV5-1
j_gene: TRBJ2-7

CDR3aa: CASSELTSLVGELFF
v_gene: TRBV19
j_gene: TRBJ2-2

CDR3aa: CAWKPKASGSSYEQYF
v_gene: TRBV30
j_gene: -

CDR3aa: CASSSRGTSGSPFSYEQYF
v_gene: TRBV7-9
j_gene: TRBJ2-7

CDR3aa: CASSAGLTGAGNTIYF
v_gene: TRBV9
j_gene: TRBJ1-3

CDR3aa: CASSFQLYEQYF
v_gene: TRBV7-9
j_gene: TRBJ2-7

CDR3aa: CASSLAGPSRNIQYF
v_gene: TRBV7-9
j_gene: TRBJ2-4

CDR3aa: CASSLGWVGGYGYTF
v_gene: TRBV5-6
j_gene: TRBJ1-2

CDR3aa: CASSLSRGVETQYF
v_gene: TRBV7-2
j_gene: TRBJ2-5

CDR3aa: CASSPRGTDSGNTIYF
v_gene: TRBV9
j_gene: TRBJ1-3

CDR3aa: CASSHGGALEYGYTF
v_gene: TRBV28
j_gene: TRBJ1-2

CDR3aa: CASSDPGLGDTEAFF
v_gene: TRBV25-1
j_gene: TRBJ1-1

CDR3aa: CASSPQILQETQYF
v_gene: TRBV4-1
j_gene: TRBJ2-5

CDR3aa: CASSYIEAGELFF
v_gene: TRBV7-9
j_gene: TRBJ2-2

CDR3aa: CASSVGGRSVYNEQFF
v_gene: TRBV9
j_gene: TRBJ2-1

CDR3aa: CASRPPGQNTDTQYF
v_gene: TRBV7-9
j_gene: TRBJ2-3

CDR3aa: CSVAGLYTEAFF
v_gene: TRBV29-1
j_gene: TRBJ1-1

CDR3aa: CASSDPSGNANTGELFF
v_gene: TRBV7-9
j_gene: TRBJ2-2

CDR3aa: CSAQRGTADTQYF
v_gene: TRBV29-1
j_gene: TRBJ2-3

CDR3aa: CASSLVADQPQHF
v_gene: TRBV11-2
j_gene: TRBJ1-5

CDR3aa: CASSSYGGTSYNEQFF
v_gene: TRBV28
j_gene: TRBJ2-1

CDR3aa: CASSYSYNEQFF
v_gene: TRBV2
j_gene: TRBJ2-1

CDR3aa: CASSLYAGTGETEAFF
v_gene: TRBV27
j_gene: TRBJ1-1

CDR3aa: CASSLSWDTLNTEAFF
v_gene: TRBV7-9
j_gene: TRBJ1-1

CDR3aa: CASSLWGILFGLGSNQPQHF
v_gene: TRBV28
j_gene: TRBJ1-5

CDR3aa: CSVQPGRGDNSPLHF
v_gene: TRBV29-1
j_gene: TRBJ1-6

CDR3aa: CASSQDVLAGVGETQYF
v_gene: TRBV4-1
j_gene: TRBJ2-5

CDR3aa: CSVTSTGTQYF
v_gene: TRBV29-1
j_gene: TRBJ2-3

CDR3aa: CASSEGPGDRGRTYEQYF
v_gene: TRBV6-1
j_gene: TRBJ2-7

CDR3aa: CASSLARDPKVGGDEQYF
v_gene: TRBV5-1
j_gene: TRBJ2-7

CDR3aa: CASSIYLRGRRSGANVLTF
v_gene: TRBV19
j_gene: TRBJ2-6

CDR3aa: CASSSLGEGGRYGYTF
v_gene: TRBV11-2
j_gene: TRBJ1-2

CDR3aa: CASSRGASSGANVLTF
v_gene: TRBV5-1
j_gene: TRBJ2-6

CDR3aa: CASSFGGDGYTF
v_gene: TRBV5-1
j_gene: TRBJ1-2

CDR3aa: CAISEGTGIPLRYEQFF
v_gene: TRBV10-3
j_gene: TRBJ2-1

CDR3aa: CAISEPPTTRPVQPQHF
v_gene: TRBV10-3
j_gene: TRBJ1-5

CDR3aa: CAWRGQDDQPQHF
v_gene: TRBV30
j_gene: TRBJ1-5

CDR3aa: CASRLRDPRPQHF
v_gene: TRBV28
j_gene: TRBJ1-5

CDR3aa: CASSPRSSNTGELFF
v_gene: TRBV18
j_gene: TRBJ2-2